Each of the 29 T cell receptor beta chains below was sequenced from the same sample in a study of blood T cell repertoires in COVID-19 (dated by TCRdb to the early 2020s). The method behind the library was the immunoSEQ multiplex PCR assay. TCRdb carries this immuneACCESS record with in-frame sequences only. Its versions omit some clonotypes, under half of them owing to an unresolved V gene in the studies checked, with the rest unexplained. This sample lists 50,000 to 60,000 clones; approximately 85% were detected once. 10% to 15% of the sample is taken by the ten largest. Sequencing was performed on peripheral blood. Receptors were obtained from a human donor in a cohort sampled during active COVID-19.

This chain connects TRBV19 to TRBJ2-5; TRBD1 is a possible D gene (5 bases). V was pared by 5 bases and J by 1 base, with 11 bases between. The germline gives CDR1 LNHDA, CDR2 SQIVND (reference sequence). The CDR3 sequence is 14 residues long. In nucleotides, the CDR3 is TGTGCCAGTAGTGGGTCGACAGTCCAAGAGACCCAGTACTTC. This encodes CASSGSTVQETQYF. The full variable domain, in which reference TRBV19 and TRBJ2-5 provide the parts outside the CDR3, is DGGITQSPKYLFRKEGQNVTLSCEQNLNHDAMYWYRQDPGQGLRLIYYSQIVNDFQKGDIAEGYSVSREKKESFPLTVTSAQKNPTAFYLCASSGSTVQETQYFGPGTRLLVL.

The chain links TRBV14 to TRBJ1-1; D might be TRBD1 (6 bases). V was cut by 4 bases and J by 1 base, with 13 bases left in between. The CDR3 length is 15 residues. The V gene's germline CDR1 is SGHDN and CDR2 FVKESK. The chain's CDR3 is CASSRYGTRNTEAFF. The CDR3, as DNA: TGTGCCAGCAGCCGATACGGGACAAGGAACACTGAAGCTTTCTTT.

The genes are TRBV24-1 and TRBJ2-1; 10 bases align to TRBD2. The CDR3 runs 16 residues. Looked up from germline, CDR1 is KGHDR and CDR2 is SFDVKD. With V trimmed by 3 bases and J by 1 base, 2 bases remained unmatched. This CDR3 is CATSDLSGRSYNEQFF. DNA of the CDR3: TGTGCCACCAGTGATCTTAGCGGGAGGTCCTACAATGAGCAGTTCTTC.

CDR3 loop: CASSESGVGTDTQYF. The CDR3 nucleotides read TGTGCCAGCAGTGAATCGGGAGTGGGCACAGATACGCAGTATTTT. The chain is built from TRBV7-3 and TRBJ2-3; possible D gene TRBD2, 6 bases. Per the germline V gene, CDR1 is SGHTA and CDR2 is FQGTGA. The V end was cut by 6 bases, the J end by 1 base, with 14 bases between. This CDR3 comprises 15 residues. The variable domain in full, with the rest retrieved from reference TRBV7-3 and TRBJ2-3, is GAGVSQTPSNKVTEKGKYVELRCDPISGHTALYWYRQSLGQGPEFLIYFQGTGAADDSGLPNDRFFAVRPEGSVSTLKIQRTERGDSAVYLCASSESGVGTDTQYFGPGTRLTVL.

The chain employs TRBV6-2 or TRBV6-3 and TRBJ1-5; 11 bases fit TRBD1. CDR1 is MNHEY and CDR2 is SVGEGT in the germline V gene. The CDR3 spans 16 residues. The J segment lost 6 bases and the V segment lost 5 bases, leaving 9 bases of the junction unmatched. This CDR3 reads CASSPGDRGDFQPQHF. In DNA form, the CDR3 reads TGTGCCAGCAGTCCGGGGGACAGGGGGGATTTTCAGCCCCAGCATTTT.

V is TRBV5-1 and J is TRBJ1-1, with TRBD1 as a possible D gene (6 bases). V gave up 1 base and J gave up 1 base, with 11 bases separating them. Germline V gene sequence: CDR1 SGHRS, CDR2 YFSETQ. This CDR3 is built from 15 residues. CDR3 DNA: TGCGCCAGCAGCTTGTTCGGCAGGGGGAACACTGAAGCTTTCTTT. It yields the protein CASSLFGRGNTEAFF.

This sequence joins TRBV13 and TRBJ2-5; 8 nucleotides align to TRBD2. Germline CDR1 is PRHDT and CDR2 is FYEKMQ (reference sequence). The CDR3 is made up of 15 amino acids. V lost 2 bases to trimming and J lost 5 bases; unmatched junction nucleotides: 7. The CDR3 is CASSLSFREGETQYF. In DNA, the CDR3 is TGTGCCAGCAGCTTATCGTTTCGGGAGGGTGAGACCCAGTACTTC.

The J gene is TRBJ2-2, the V gene TRBV6-5; 10 nucleotides agree with TRBD2. There are 16 residues in the CDR3. CDR1 is MNHEY, CDR2 SVGAGI, per germline. Germline trimming cut 2 bases from V and 7 bases from J; bases unmatched to any gene: 7. The chain's CDR3 is CASSYTLAGAGGELFF. The CDR3 nucleotides are TGTGCCAGCAGTTACACCCTAGCGGGAGCTGGCGGGGAGCTGTTTTTT.

This sequence joins TRBV27 and TRBJ1-2, with 10 positions matching TRBD1. The CDR3 is 13 residues long. V lost 8 bases, J lost 7 bases, and 7 bases stayed unmatched. The germline CDR1 and CDR2 sequences are MNHEY and SMNVEV (reference sequence). The CDR3 region is CASGSTGGLGYTF. In DNA, the CDR3 is TGTGCCAGCGGGTCGACAGGGGGCCTTGGCTACACCTTC.

The chain is built from TRBV7-3 and TRBJ2-5, with 7 positions matching TRBD2. The germline CDR1 and CDR2 sequences are SGHTA and FQGTGA. The CDR3 has 16 residues. The trim removed 0 bases at V and 2 bases at J, leaving 6 bases unmatched. The chain's CDR3 is CASSLTPGGGQETQYF. The CDR3 coding sequence is TGTGCCAGCAGCTTAACGCCTGGCGGGGGTCAAGAGACCCAGTACTTC.

This chain links TRBV19 with TRBJ2-5, with 11 nucleotides matching TRBD2. The CDR3 runs 15 residues. Germline V gives CDR1 LNHDA, CDR2 SQIVND (reference sequence). J was trimmed by 3 bases and V by 5 bases; bases with no gene match: 5. The CDR3 reads CASSPGTSGKETQYF. In DNA form, the CDR3 reads TGTGCCAGTAGTCCCGGGACTAGCGGAAAAGAGACCCAGTACTTC.

The rearrangement joins TRBV5-1 to TRBJ2-3; D may be TRBD2 (5 bases). The CDR3 is 14 residues long. Germline V gene data show CDR1 as SGHRS and CDR2 as YFSETQ. The V gene lost 3 bases and the J gene lost 0 bases, with 8 bases spanning the gap. The CDR3 reads CASSSTSSTDTQYF. DNA of the CDR3: TGCGCCAGCAGCTCCACTAGTAGCACAGATACGCAGTATTTT.

This sequence joins TRBV6-2 or TRBV6-3 and TRBJ2-7, with 10 nucleotides matching TRBD1. There are 16 residues in the CDR3. J gave up 1 base and V 4 bases, and 7 bases lay outside the gene matches. The germline V gene has CDR1 MNHEY and CDR2 SVGEGT. CDR3 protein: CASSFIGQGVSYEQYF. CDR3 coding DNA: TGTGCCAGCAGTTTCATCGGACAGGGGGTTTCCTACGAGCAGTACTTC.

The V gene is TRBV10-3, the J gene TRBJ2-7; maybe TRBD1 (6 bases). The CDR3 spans 14 residues. CDR1 and CDR2 from the germline V gene are ENHRY and SYGVKD. V lost 3 bases, J lost 1 base, and 10 bases lay in between. The CDR3 loop is CAISDHRVSYEQYF. The CDR3, as DNA: TGTGCCATCAGTGATCACAGGGTTTCCTACGAGCAGTACTTC.

The chain uses TRBV11-2 and TRBJ2-1; tentatively, D is TRBD2 (6 bases). CDR1 is SGHAT, CDR2 FQNNGV, per germline. V was pared by 1 base and J by 8 bases, with 24 bases between. This CDR3 is 18 amino acids long. The CDR3 region has the DNA TGTGCCAGCAGCTTAGTCGGGGGTGGCGGGGCAAGGTTAGATGAGCAGTTCTTC. This translates into CASSLVGGGGARLDEQFF.

J is TRBJ2-1 and V is TRBV5-1; a weak D match, TRBD1 (6 bases). From germline, CDR1 is SGHRS and CDR2 YFSETQ. Trimming left V 2 bases short and J 0 bases short, with 12 bases between. The CDR3 runs 16 residues. Written as DNA, the CDR3 is TGCGCCAGCAGCTTCGGACAGCTGAGCTCCTACAATGAGCAGTTCTTC. Translation gives CASSFGQLSSYNEQFF. Complete variable domain (other parts from reference TRBV5-1 and TRBJ2-1): KAGVTQTPRYLIKTRGQQVTLSCSPISGHRSVSWYQQTPGQGLQFLFEYFSETQRNKGNFPGRFSGRQFSNSRSEMNVSTLELGDSALYLCASSFGQLSSYNEQFFGPGTRLTVL.

The chain recombines TRBV6-2 or TRBV6-3 with TRBJ2-7; tentatively, D is TRBD2 (6 bases). The V end lost 0 bases, the J end lost 11 bases, and 14 bases lay between the germline ends. This CDR3 comprises 13 residues. Germline V gene lookup returns CDR1 MNHEY and CDR2 SVGEGT. DNA for the CDR3: TGTGCCAGCAGTTACTCGGACCGGGAGCCTGAGTACTTC. Encoded protein: CASSYSDREPEYF.

There are a few counts of this clone. V gene TRBV19 combines with J gene TRBJ2-1; 15 nucleotides align to TRBD2. With 6 bases clipped from V and 1 base from J, the junction kept 10 bases outside the gene matches. The CDR3 spans 19 residues. In germline, CDR1 is LNHDA, CDR2 SQIVND (reference sequence). CDR3 sequence (DNA): TGTGCCAGTAGCGTGGGACTAGCGGGAGGAGGATTGTCCTACAATGAGCAGTTCTTC. This translates into CASSVGLAGGGLSYNEQFF.

The rearrangement links TRBV4-1 to TRBJ2-3; 7 bases line up with TRBD1. Trimming took 4 bases from V and 3 from J; bases not matched to a gene: 10. The CDR3 contains 16 residues. Germline V CDR1 and CDR2: MGHRA, YSYEKL. The CDR3 sequence: CASSRGRDSLTDTQYF. CDR3 nucleotide sequence: TGCGCCAGCAGCCGGGGAAGGGACAGTTTAACAGATACGCAGTATTTT.

This chain joins TRBV6-2 or TRBV6-3 and TRBJ1-5; TRBD1 matches 7 bases. V was clipped by 0 bases and J by 7 bases; unmatched bases: 9. CDR1 and CDR2 (germline): MNHEY, SVGEGT. This CDR3 is built from 16 residues. CDR3 nucleotide sequence: TGTGCCAGCAGTTACTCGAATAGGGGGCAGGGGCAGCCCCAGCATTTT. Its translation is CASSYSNRGQGQPQHF.

The rearrangement uses TRBV15 and TRBJ2-7; D is uncertain. This CDR3 is built from 14 residues. In germline, CDR1 is LNHNV, CDR2 YYDKDF (reference sequence). V was pared by 1 base and J by 3 bases, with 10 bases between. The CDR3 protein is CATSRGGAFYEQYF. CDR3 sequence (DNA): TGTGCCACCAGCAGAGGAGGTGCCTTCTACGAGCAGTACTTC.

V gene TRBV6-2 or TRBV6-3 combines with J gene TRBJ1-3, with D uncertain. CDR1 MNHEY and CDR2 SVGEGT come from the germline V gene. The CDR3 totals 14 residues. V lost 2 bases, J lost 3 bases, and 8 bases lay in between. DNA for the CDR3: TGTGCCAGCAGTTACCCGACTGATGGAAACACCATATATTTT. Protein product: CASSYPTDGNTIYF.

The CDR3 reads CASSVREGVRYNEQFF. CDR3 DNA: TGTGCCAGCAGCGTCCGGGAGGGAGTGCGTTACAATGAGCAGTTCTTC. This sequence joins TRBV9 and TRBJ2-1, with 8 bases aligning to TRBD2. The germline V gene has CDR1 SGDLS and CDR2 YYNGEE. The CDR3 contains 16 residues. The trim removed 2 bases at V and 4 bases at J, leaving 8 bases unmatched.

The chain carries TRBV19 and TRBJ1-5; 8 bases line up with TRBD1. Germline V gene lookup returns CDR1 LNHDA and CDR2 SQIVND (reference sequence). The length of the CDR3 is 14 residues. The V and J ends lost 3 bases and 5 bases, in that order; junction bases with no gene match: 3. The CDR3 loop is CASSIYRGDQPQHF. The CDR3 region has the DNA TGTGCCAGTAGTATTTACAGGGGGGATCAGCCCCAGCATTTT.

CDR3 amino acids: CASSLTTGQVYEQYF. CDR3 nucleotides: TGTGCCAGCAGCCTTACTACGGGACAGGTCTACGAGCAGTACTTC. The V gene is TRBV5-5, the J gene TRBJ2-7; 8 nucleotides align to TRBD1. The CDR3 runs to 15 residues. Germline lookup yields CDR1 SGHKS and CDR2 YYEKEE (reference sequence). The V segment lost 4 bases and the J segment 3 bases; nucleotides outside the gene matches: 9.

This chain connects TRBV18 to TRBJ2-7, with TRBD2 matching over 15 bases. The CDR3 is 14 residues long. V shed 5 bases, J shed 12 bases, and the junction held 8 bases outside the gene matches. CDR1 is KGHSH and CDR2 is LQKENI in the germline V gene. CDR3 amino acids: CASSVTGLAGGGYF. For the CDR3, the DNA is TGTGCCAGCTCAGTAACGGGACTAGCGGGAGGCGGGTACTTC. Full variable domain (outside the CDR3, taken from reference TRBV18 and TRBJ2-7): NAGVMQNPRHLVRRRGQEARLRCSPMKGHSHVYWYRQLPEEGLKFMVYLQKENIIDESGMPKERFSAEFPKEGPSILRIQQVVRGDSAAYFCASSVTGLAGGGYFGPGTRLTVT.

This CDR3 is CASSRDIGTPLHF. The CDR3 DNA reads TGTGCCAGCAGCCGGGACATAGGTACACCCCTCCACTTT. The J gene is TRBJ1-6, the V gene TRBV11-2; a weak D match, TRBD1 (6 bases). Between the trimmed V and J ends, which lost 5 bases and 11 bases, there was a span of 13 bases. Germline V gives CDR1 SGHAT, CDR2 FQNNGV. The CDR3 is 13 amino acids.

The gene calls are TRBV19 and TRBJ2-1, with 7 positions matching TRBD2. Trimming took 5 bases from V and 4 from J; bases not matched to a gene: 17. The germline gives CDR1 LNHDA, CDR2 SQIVND (reference sequence). CDR3 size: 18 residues. The CDR3 DNA sequence: TGTGCCAGTAGTCCCCGGGCCACTAGCGTCCAACTATACAATGAGCAGTTCTTC. It yields the protein CASSPRATSVQLYNEQFF.

This chain joins TRBV4-3 and TRBJ1-2, with 9 bases lining up with TRBD1. J lost 6 bases, V lost 5 bases, and 4 bases had no gene match. The CDR3 runs 13 residues. The germline V gene encodes CDR1 LGHNA and CDR2 YSLEER. The CDR3 DNA follows: TGCGCCAGCAGCAACACAGGGGGCAATGGCTACACCTTC. This sequence encodes CASSNTGGNGYTF.